The rows below give T cell receptor beta chains drawn from one sample of a study of cytomegalovirus exposure and HLA in healthy donors. The table came from immunoSEQ multiplex PCR; TCRdb's copy has only in-frame clones and leaves some out. The data show under 250,000 clones, 80% to 85% seen once. The sample taken for sequencing was PBMCs. The receptors derive from a woman in her thirties or forties in good health and CMV-seronegative. The CDR3 runs from the conserved cysteine through the conserved F or W. D genes are given only for firm matches. Rows may omit the clone size; those that give it use once, few, many or a size class.

J gene: TRBJ1-2; clone size: NA; V gene: TRBV5-1; D gene: TRBD1; CDR3 protein: CASSLVGQGVSYGYTF; CDR3 DNA: TGCGCCAGCAGCTTGGTGGGACAGGGCGTGAGCTATGGCTACACCTTC
J gene: TRBJ2-6; clone size: NA; V gene: TRBV5-1; D gene: NA; CDR3 protein: CASSGRWSALSGANVLTF; CDR3 DNA: TGCGCCAGCAGTGGAAGGTGGTCAGCTCTCTCTGGGGCCAACGTCCTGACCTTC
J gene: TRBJ1-4; clone size: once; V gene: TRBV20-1; D gene: NA; CDR3 protein: CSASGGAGLFF; CDR3 DNA: TGCAGTGCTAGTGGGGGAGCGGGACTGTTTTTT
J gene: TRBJ2-3; clone size: NA; V gene: TRBV2; D gene: NA; CDR3 protein: CACSLLDTQYF; CDR3 DNA: TGTGCCTGCAGCCTCTTGGATACGCAGTATTTT
J gene: TRBJ2-7; clone size: NA; V gene: TRBV4-2; D gene: TRBD2; CDR3 protein: CASSRLPGLAGGRSSYEQYF; CDR3 DNA: TGTGCCAGCAGCCGGCTCCCGGGACTAGCGGGAGGGAGGAGCTCCTACGAGCAGTACTTC
J gene: TRBJ1-1; clone size: NA; V gene: TRBV19; D gene: TRBD1; CDR3 protein: CASSNRGATEAFF; CDR3 DNA: TGTGCCAGTAGTAACAGGGGAGCAACTGAAGCTTTCTTT
J gene: TRBJ2-7; clone size: NA; V gene: TRBV19; D gene: TRBD1; CDR3 protein: CASSIGTGGIYEQYF; CDR3 DNA: TGTGCCAGTAGTATCGGGACAGGGGGCATCTACGAGCAGTACTTC
J gene: TRBJ2-2; clone size: NA; V gene: TRBV10-3; D gene: TRBD1; CDR3 protein: CAISENVDRVTGELFF; CDR3 DNA: TGTGCCATCAGTGAGAACGTTGACAGGGTCACCGGGGAGCTGTTTTTT
J gene: TRBJ1-3; clone size: once; V gene: TRBV11-2; D gene: NA; CDR3 protein: CASSLYRNTIYF; CDR3 DNA: TGTGCCAGCAGCTTGTATCGAAACACCATATATTTT
J gene: TRBJ2-6; clone size: few; V gene: TRBV5-4; D gene: TRBD1; CDR3 protein: CASSPGGSGANVLTF; CDR3 DNA: TGTGCCAGCAGCCCAGGGGGCTCTGGGGCCAACGTCCTGACTTTC
J gene: TRBJ1-2; clone size: NA; V gene: TRBV2; D gene: NA; CDR3 protein: CASSAGGSGYTF; CDR3 DNA: TGTGCCAGCAGTGCTGGGGGCTCTGGCTACACCTTC
J gene: TRBJ1-5; clone size: few; V gene: TRBV15; D gene: NA; CDR3 protein: CATSRSREGSQPQHF; CDR3 DNA: TGTGCCACCAGCAGATCCCGGGAGGGAAGTCAGCCCCAGCATTTT
J gene: TRBJ1-3; clone size: NA; V gene: TRBV7-9; D gene: TRBD1; CDR3 protein: CASSLRQGAGNTIYF; CDR3 DNA: TGTGCCAGCAGCCTACGACAGGGGGCTGGAAACACCATATATTTT
J gene: TRBJ1-2; clone size: NA; V gene: TRBV7-9; D gene: NA; CDR3 protein: CASSLIVPGGYGYTF; CDR3 DNA: TGTGCCAGCAGCTTAATCGTGCCCGGAGGATATGGCTACACCTTC
J gene: TRBJ1-1; clone size: NA; V gene: TRBV19; D gene: NA; CDR3 protein: CASSIGGGNTEAFF; CDR3 DNA: TGTGCCAGTAGTATCGGCGGGGGGAACACTGAAGCTTTCTTT